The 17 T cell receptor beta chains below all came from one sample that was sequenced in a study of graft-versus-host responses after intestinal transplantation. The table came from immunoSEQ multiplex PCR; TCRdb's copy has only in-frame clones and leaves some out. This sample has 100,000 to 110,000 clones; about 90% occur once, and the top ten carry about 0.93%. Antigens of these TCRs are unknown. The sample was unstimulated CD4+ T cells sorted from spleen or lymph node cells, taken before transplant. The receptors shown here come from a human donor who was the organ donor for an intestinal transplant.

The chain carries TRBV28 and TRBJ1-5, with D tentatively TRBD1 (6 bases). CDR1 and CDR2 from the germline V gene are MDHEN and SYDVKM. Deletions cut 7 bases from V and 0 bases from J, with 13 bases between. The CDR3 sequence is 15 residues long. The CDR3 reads CASTSTGNSNQPQHF. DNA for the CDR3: TGTGCCAGCACCTCGACAGGCAATAGCAATCAGCCCCAGCATTTT. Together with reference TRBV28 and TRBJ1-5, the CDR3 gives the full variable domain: DVKVTQSSRYLVKRTGEKVFLECVQDMDHENMFWYRQDPGLGLRLIYFSYDVKMKEKGDIPEGYSVSREKKERFSLILESASTNQTSMYLCASTSTGNSNQPQHFGDGTRLSIL.

Here the CDR3 DNA reads TGTGCCAGCAGCTTCCGGGACAGAGTCGAAAAACTGTTTTTT. It yields the protein CASSFRDRVEKLFF. V and J are TRBV5-6 and TRBJ1-4; TRBD1 matches 7 bases. The J segment lost 8 bases and the V segment lost 2 bases, leaving 6 bases of the junction unmatched. The CDR3 contains 14 residues. CDR1 and CDR2 from the germline V gene are SGHDT and YYEEEE. Supplemented by reference TRBV5-6 and TRBJ1-4, the full variable domain reads DAGVTQSPTHLIKTRGQQVTLRCSPKSGHDTVSWYQQALGQGPQFIFQYYEEEERQRGNFPDRFSGHQFPNYSSELNVNALLLGDSALYLCASSFRDRVEKLFFGSGTQLSVL.

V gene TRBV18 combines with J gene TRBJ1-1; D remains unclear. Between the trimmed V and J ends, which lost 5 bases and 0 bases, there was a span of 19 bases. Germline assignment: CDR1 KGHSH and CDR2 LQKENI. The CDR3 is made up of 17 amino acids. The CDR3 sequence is CASSLTQEQKMNTEAFF. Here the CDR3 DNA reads TGTGCCAGCTCATTAACCCAGGAACAAAAGATGAACACTGAAGCTTTCTTT. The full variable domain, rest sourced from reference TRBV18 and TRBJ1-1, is NAGVMQNPRHLVRRRGQEARLRCSPMKGHSHVYWYRQLPEEGLKFMVYLQKENIIDESGMPKERFSAEFPKEGPSILRIQQVVRGDSAAYFCASSLTQEQKMNTEAFFGQGTRLTVV.

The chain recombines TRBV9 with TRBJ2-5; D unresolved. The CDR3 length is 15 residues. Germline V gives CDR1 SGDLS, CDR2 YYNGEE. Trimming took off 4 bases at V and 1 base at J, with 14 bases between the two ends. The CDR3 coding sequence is TGTGCCAGCAGCCTTCTTGGGGTGGGCCAAGAGACCCAGTACTTC. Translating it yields CASSLLGVGQETQYF. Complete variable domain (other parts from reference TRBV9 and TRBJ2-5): DSGVTQTPKHLITATGQRVTLRCSPRSGDLSVYWYQQSLDQGLQFLIQYYNGEERAKGNILERFSAQQFPDLHSELNLSSLELGDSALYFCASSLLGVGQETQYFGPGTRLLVL.

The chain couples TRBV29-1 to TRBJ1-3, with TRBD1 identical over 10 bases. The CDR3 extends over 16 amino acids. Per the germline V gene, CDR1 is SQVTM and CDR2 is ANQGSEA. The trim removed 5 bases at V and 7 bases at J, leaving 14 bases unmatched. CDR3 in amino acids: CSVMVGDRGNWNTIYF. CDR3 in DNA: TGCAGCGTTATGGTGGGGGACAGGGGTAATTGGAACACCATATATTTT.

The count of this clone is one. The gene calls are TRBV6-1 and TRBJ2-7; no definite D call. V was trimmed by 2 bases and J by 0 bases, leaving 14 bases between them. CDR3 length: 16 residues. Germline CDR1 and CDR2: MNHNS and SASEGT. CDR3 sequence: CASSEQEQSPSYEQYF. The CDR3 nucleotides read TGTGCCAGCAGTGAACAGGAGCAGTCACCCTCCTACGAGCAGTACTTC.

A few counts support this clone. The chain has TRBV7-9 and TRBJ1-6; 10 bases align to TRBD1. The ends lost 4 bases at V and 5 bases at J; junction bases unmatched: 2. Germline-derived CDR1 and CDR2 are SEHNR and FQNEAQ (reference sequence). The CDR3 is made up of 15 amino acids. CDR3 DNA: TGTGCCAGCAGCTGGGGACAGGGGAATAATTCACCCCTCCACTTT. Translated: CASSWGQGNNSPLHF.

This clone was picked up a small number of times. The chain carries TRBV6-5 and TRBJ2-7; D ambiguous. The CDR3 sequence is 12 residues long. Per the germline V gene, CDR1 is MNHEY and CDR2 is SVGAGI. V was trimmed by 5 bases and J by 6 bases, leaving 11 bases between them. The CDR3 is CASSEAFAEQYF. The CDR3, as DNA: TGTGCCAGCAGTGAAGCGTTTGCCGAGCAGTACTTC.

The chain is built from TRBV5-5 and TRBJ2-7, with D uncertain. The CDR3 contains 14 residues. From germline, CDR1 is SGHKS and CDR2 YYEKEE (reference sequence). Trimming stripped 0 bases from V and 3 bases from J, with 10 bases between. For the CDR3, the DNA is TGTGCCAGCAGCTTGGAAGAGCCTTTCTACGAGCAGTACTTC. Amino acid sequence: CASSLEEPFYEQYF.

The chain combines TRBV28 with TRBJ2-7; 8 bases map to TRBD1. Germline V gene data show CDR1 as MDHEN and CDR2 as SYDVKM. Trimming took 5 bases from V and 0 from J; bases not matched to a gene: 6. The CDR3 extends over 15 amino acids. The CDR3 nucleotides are TGTGCCAGCAGTCCCTGGACAGGGAACTCCTACGAGCAGTACTTC. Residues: CASSPWTGNSYEQYF. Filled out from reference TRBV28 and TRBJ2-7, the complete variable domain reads DVKVTQSSRYLVKRTGEKVFLECVQDMDHENMFWYRQDPGLGLRLIYFSYDVKMKEKGDIPEGYSVSREKKERFSLILESASTNQTSMYLCASSPWTGNSYEQYFGPGTRLTVT.

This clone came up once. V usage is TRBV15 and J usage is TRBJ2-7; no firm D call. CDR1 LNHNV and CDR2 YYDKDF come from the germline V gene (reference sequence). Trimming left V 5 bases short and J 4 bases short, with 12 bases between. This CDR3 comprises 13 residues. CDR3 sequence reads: CATSGLTAYEQYF. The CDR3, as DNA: TGTGCCACCAGCGGATTGACGGCGTACGAGCAGTACTTC.

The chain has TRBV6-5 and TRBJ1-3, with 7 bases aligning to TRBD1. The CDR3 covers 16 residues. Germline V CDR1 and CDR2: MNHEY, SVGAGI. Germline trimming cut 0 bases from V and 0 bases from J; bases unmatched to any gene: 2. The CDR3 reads CASSYSTGSSGNTIYF. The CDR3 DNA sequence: TGTGCCAGCAGTTACTCGACAGGGAGCTCTGGAAACACCATATATTTT.

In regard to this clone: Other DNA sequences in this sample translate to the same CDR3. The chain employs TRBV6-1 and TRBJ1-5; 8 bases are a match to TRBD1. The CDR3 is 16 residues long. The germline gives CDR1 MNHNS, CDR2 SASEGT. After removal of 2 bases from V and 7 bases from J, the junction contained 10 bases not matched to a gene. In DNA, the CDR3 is TGTGCCAGCAGTGAACAGGGCGCAGGGGGCAGGCAGCCCCAGCATTTT. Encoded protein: CASSEQGAGGRQPQHF.

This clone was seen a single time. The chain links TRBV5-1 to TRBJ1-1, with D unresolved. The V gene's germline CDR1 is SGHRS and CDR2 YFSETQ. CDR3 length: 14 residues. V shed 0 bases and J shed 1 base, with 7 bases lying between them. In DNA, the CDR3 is TGCGCCAGCAGCTTGGTACTCTGGAACACTGAAGCTTTCTTT. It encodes CASSLVLWNTEAFF.

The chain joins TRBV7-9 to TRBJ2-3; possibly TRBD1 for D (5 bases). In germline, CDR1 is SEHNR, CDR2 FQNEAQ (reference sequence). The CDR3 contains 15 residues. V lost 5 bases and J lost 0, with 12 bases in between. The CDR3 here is CASSPDRTSTDTQYF. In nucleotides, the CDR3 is TGTGCCAGCAGCCCCGACAGAACTAGCACAGATACGCAGTATTTT.

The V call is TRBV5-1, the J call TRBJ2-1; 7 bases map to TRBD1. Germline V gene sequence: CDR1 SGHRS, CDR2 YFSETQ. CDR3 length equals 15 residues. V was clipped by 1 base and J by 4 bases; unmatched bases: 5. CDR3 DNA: TGCGCCAGCAGCTTGACACAGGGGCATTACAATGAGCAGTTCTTC. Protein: CASSLTQGHYNEQFF.

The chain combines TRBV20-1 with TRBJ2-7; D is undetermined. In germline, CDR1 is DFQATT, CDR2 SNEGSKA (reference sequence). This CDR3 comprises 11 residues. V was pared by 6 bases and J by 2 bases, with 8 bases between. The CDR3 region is CSAPLPYEQYF. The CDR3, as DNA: TGCAGTGCCCCTCTACCCTACGAGCAGTACTTC.